The 14 T cell receptor beta chains presented below share a single source sample, sequenced in a study of T cell changes during pregnancy in multiple sclerosis (dated by TCRdb to between 2018 and 2020). Preparation of the library involved the immunoSEQ multiplex PCR assay. Here the immuneACCESS table is served through TCRdb, limited to in-frame sequences with V and J called. Missing clones are a known gap in these copies; in checked studies unresolved V genes cover under half, and the rest lacks a known reason. This sample holds roughly 80,000 clones; around 90% were observed only once. 2.6% of the sample rests with the top ten. The material was peripheral blood, obtained before pregnancy. These receptor sequences come from a female donor with multiple sclerosis, enrolled in a pregnancy study.

The chain has TRBV27 and TRBJ1-1; the match to TRBD1 covers 8 bases. V shed 10 bases, J shed 5 bases, and the junction held 3 bases outside the gene matches. The CDR3 spans 11 residues. The germline CDR1 and CDR2 sequences are MNHEY and SMNVEV (reference sequence). The CDR3 region is CATRTGTEAFF. The CDR3 DNA follows: TGTGCCACCCGGACAGGGACTGAAGCTTTCTTT.

The sample holds one count of this clone. The chain carries TRBV6-1 and TRBJ1-1; a possible D gene is TRBD1 (5 bases). This CDR3 spans 13 amino acids. The germline V and J ends were trimmed by 6 bases and 4 bases, with 12 bases remaining between them. The V gene's germline CDR1 is MNHNS and CDR2 SASEGT. This chain's CDR3 is CASSFRVFTEAFF. In nucleotides, the CDR3 is TGTGCCAGCAGCTTCAGGGTATTCACTGAAGCTTTCTTT.

The chain recombines TRBV6-1 with TRBJ1-3, with D unresolved. The CDR3 contains 14 residues. Germline V gene lookup returns CDR1 MNHNS and CDR2 SASEGT. V dropped 6 bases and J dropped 0 bases, with 9 bases sitting between them. For the CDR3, the DNA is TGTGCCAGCAGCAAGACTTACTCTGGAAACACCATATATTTT. Encoded protein: CASSKTYSGNTIYF.

The genes are TRBV4-1 and TRBJ2-2, with 7 bases identical to TRBD1. V was clipped by 1 base and J by 5 bases; unmatched bases: 7. Germline V gives CDR1 MGHRA, CDR2 YSYEKL. CDR3 length: 16 residues. CDR3 amino acids: CASSQGDRVGTGELFF. The CDR3, as DNA: TGCGCCAGCAGCCAAGGTGACAGGGTTGGTACCGGGGAGCTGTTTTTT.

The V call is TRBV7-9, the J call TRBJ1-4, with TRBD1 matching over 7 bases. The CDR3 is made up of 12 amino acids. J gave up 8 bases and V 3 bases, and 0 bases lay outside the gene matches. Germline V gene sequence: CDR1 SEHNR, CDR2 FQNEAQ (reference sequence). CDR3 region: CASSLDREKLFF. The CDR3 DNA sequence: TGTGCCAGCAGCTTGGACAGGGAAAAACTGTTTTTT.

This chain joins TRBV10-3 and TRBJ1-2; TRBD1 matches at 11 bases. Germline assignment: CDR1 ENHRY and CDR2 SYGVKD. The CDR3 is made up of 18 amino acids. The V gene end was trimmed by 3 bases and the J gene end by 4 bases; junction bases not matched to a gene: 13. CDR3 in DNA: TGTGCCATCAGTGACCCAGCGGCGGGGACAGGGGGTGGCTATGGCTACACCTTC. Encoded protein: CAISDPAAGTGGGYGYTF.

The chain combines TRBV27 with TRBJ2-1; maybe TRBD1 (6 bases). Germline CDR1 reads MNHEY; CDR2 reads SMNVEV (reference sequence). The CDR3 runs to 15 residues. The V end lost 4 bases, the J end lost 0 bases, and 10 bases lay between the germline ends. As DNA, the CDR3 is TGTGCCAGCAGTTCAACAGGGAGCTCCTACAATGAGCAGTTCTTC. Translation gives CASSSTGSSYNEQFF.

The gene calls are TRBV6-6 and TRBJ1-1; TRBD1 agrees at 7 bases. CDR1 is MNHNY and CDR2 is SVGAGI in the germline V gene (reference sequence). The CDR3 contains 13 residues. The V segment lost 5 bases and the J segment 5 bases; nucleotides outside the gene matches: 5. The CDR3 protein is CASSETGFTEAFF. CDR3 DNA: TGTGCCAGCAGTGAGACAGGGTTTACTGAAGCTTTCTTT.

CDR3 in DNA: TGTGCCAGTAGTACGCCCGGACTAGCGGCCGGGGAGCTGTTTTTT. Protein: CASSTPGLAAGELFF. The chain links TRBV19 to TRBJ2-2; 10 nucleotides line up with TRBD2. Germline V gene lookup returns CDR1 LNHDA and CDR2 SQIVND (reference sequence). The CDR3 length is 15 residues. The V gene end was trimmed by 4 bases and the J gene end by 6 bases; junction bases not matched to a gene: 5. The full variable domain, rest sourced from reference TRBV19 and TRBJ2-2, is DGGITQSPKYLFRKEGQNVTLSCEQNLNHDAMYWYRQDPGQGLRLIYYSQIVNDFQKGDIAEGYSVSREKKESFPLTVTSAQKNPTAFYLCASSTPGLAAGELFFGEGSRLTVL.

This sequence joins TRBV2 and TRBJ1-2, with 9 positions matching TRBD1. With V trimmed by 1 base and J by 7 bases, 4 bases remained unmatched. Germline V lookup: CDR1 SNHLY, CDR2 FYNNEI. This CDR3 contains 14 residues. CDR3 amino acids: CASSEGGQGGGYTF. The DNA for the CDR3 is TGTGCCAGCAGTGAAGGGGGACAGGGAGGTGGCTACACCTTC.

This chain connects TRBV5-1 to TRBJ2-5; tentatively, D is TRBD2 (5 bases). The germline gives CDR1 SGHRS, CDR2 YFSETQ. V lost 7 bases and J lost 4, with 11 bases in between. There are 12 residues in the CDR3. In DNA, the CDR3 is TGCGCCAGCCGGAGAGGGTTAGAGACCCAGTACTTC. The encoded protein is CASRRGLETQYF.

This chain connects TRBV18 to TRBJ2-5; possible D gene TRBD2, 6 bases. V gave up 1 base and J gave up 3 bases, with 9 bases separating them. Germline V CDR1 and CDR2: KGHSH, LQKENI. The CDR3 runs 14 residues. The CDR3 DNA reads TGTGCCAGCTCACCACTGGGAGGCAAAGAGACCCAGTACTTC. It codes for CASSPLGGKETQYF.

The chain joins TRBV4-1 to TRBJ2-1; TRBD2 might be the D (6 bases). The length of the CDR3 is 17 residues. Germline CDR1 MGHRA, CDR2 YSYEKL. Trimming cost V 4 bases and J 6 bases, with 22 bases left between them. The CDR3 is CASSPGSSVEATNEQFF. Written as DNA, the CDR3 is TGCGCCAGCAGCCCCGGGTCTAGCGTAGAGGCAACCAATGAGCAGTTCTTC.

This chain links TRBV21-1 with TRBJ1-3; TRBD1 is taken as the D call from the table, unchecked against the DNA. TRBV21-1 is an annotated pseudogene. The CDR3 loop spans 21 amino acids. The CDR3 DNA sequence: TGTGCCAGCAGCACCGAGACCGGGACAGGGGTTTTCCCAGGCTCTGGAAACACCATATATTTT. It codes for CASSTETGTGVFPGSGNTIYF.